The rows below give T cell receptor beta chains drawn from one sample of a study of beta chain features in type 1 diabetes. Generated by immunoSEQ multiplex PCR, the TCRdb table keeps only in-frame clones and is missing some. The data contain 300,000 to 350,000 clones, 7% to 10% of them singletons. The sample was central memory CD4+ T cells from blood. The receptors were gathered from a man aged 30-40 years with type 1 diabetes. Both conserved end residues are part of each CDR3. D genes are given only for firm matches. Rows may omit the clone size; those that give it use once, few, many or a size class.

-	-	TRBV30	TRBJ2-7	CAWSATPRRTSYEQYF	TGTGCCTGGAGTGCAACCCCGCGGCGGACCTCCTACGAGCAGTACTTC
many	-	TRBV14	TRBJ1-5	CASSQDSNQPQHF	TGTGCCAGCAGCCAAGATAGCAATCAGCCCCAGCATTTT
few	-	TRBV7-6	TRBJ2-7	CASSLTSLSPQYF	TGTGCCAGCAGCTTAACCTCACTCAGTCCCCAGTACTTC
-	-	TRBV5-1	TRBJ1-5	CASRKNSNQPQHF	TGCGCCAGTAGAAAAAATAGCAATCAGCCCCAGCATTTT
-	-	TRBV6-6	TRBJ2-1	CASREAREQFF	TGTGCCAGCAGGGAAGCACGTGAGCAGTTCTTC
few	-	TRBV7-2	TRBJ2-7	CASSWAGATDEQYF	TGTGCCAGCAGCTGGGCGGGGGCCACGGACGAGCAGTACTTC
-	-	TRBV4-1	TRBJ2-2	CASSQDRHTGELFF	TGCGCCAGCAGCCAAGATCGGCACACCGGGGAGCTGTTTTTT
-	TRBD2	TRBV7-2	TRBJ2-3	CASSLVGGGAPDTQYF	TGTGCCAGCAGCTTAGTTGGCGGGGGGGCCCCAGATACGCAGTATTTT
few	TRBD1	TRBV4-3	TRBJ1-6	CASSQEGTVNSPLHF	TGCGCCAGCAGCCAAGAAGGGACAGTCAATTCACCCCTCCACTTT
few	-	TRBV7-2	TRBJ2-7	CASSLSNAYEQYF	TGTGCCAGCAGCTTAAGTAACGCCTACGAGCAGTACTTC
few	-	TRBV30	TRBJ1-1	CAWSSARRAFF	TGTGCCTGGAGTAGTGCCCGTAGGGCTTTCTTT
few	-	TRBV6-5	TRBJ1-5	CASRPKGGGNQPQHF	TGTGCCAGCAGACCGAAGGGGGGTGGCAATCAGCCCCAGCATTTT
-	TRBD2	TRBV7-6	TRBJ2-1	CASSLWTSGRSYNEQFF	TGTGCCAGCAGCTTATGGACTAGCGGGAGGTCCTACAATGAGCAGTTCTTC
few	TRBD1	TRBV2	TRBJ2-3	CARDRGSSSDTQYF	TGTGCCAGAGACAGGGGATCATCTTCAGATACGCAGTATTTT
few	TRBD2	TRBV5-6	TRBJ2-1	CASSLAGTSLSNEQFF	TGTGCCAGCAGCTTGGCCGGGACTAGCCTTAGCAATGAGCAGTTCTTC
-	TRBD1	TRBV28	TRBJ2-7	CASGQRDRSYEQYF	TGTGCCAGCGGCCAGAGGGACAGGTCCTACGAGCAGTACTTC
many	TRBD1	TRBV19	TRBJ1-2	CASRQGTGNYGYTF	TGTGCCAGTAGACAAGGGACAGGAAACTATGGCTACACCTTC
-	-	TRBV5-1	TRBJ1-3	CASSVEVSGNTIYF	TGCGCCAGCAGCGTAGAAGTCTCTGGAAACACCATATATTTT
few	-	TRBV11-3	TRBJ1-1	CASSLMKGTEAFF	TGTGCCAGCAGCTTAATGAAGGGGACTGAAGCTTTCTTT
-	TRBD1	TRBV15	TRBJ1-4	CATSRKGARNEKLFF	TGTGCCACCAGCAGAAAGGGGGCGCGAAATGAAAAACTGTTTTTT
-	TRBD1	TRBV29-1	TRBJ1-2	CSVGGDRDYGYTF	TGCAGCGTTGGAGGGGACAGGGACTATGGCTACACCTTC
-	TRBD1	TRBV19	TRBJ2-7	CASSTGQVTTYEQYF	TGTGCCAGTAGTACGGGACAGGTGACTACCTACGAGCAGTACTTC
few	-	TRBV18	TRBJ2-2	CASRPSATGELFF	TGTGCCAGCCGCCCGTCTGCGACCGGGGAGCTGTTTTTT
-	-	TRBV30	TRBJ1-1	CAGLKGVTEAFF	TGTGCTGGGCTGAAGGGTGTCACTGAAGCTTTCTTT
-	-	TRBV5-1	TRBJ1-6	CASSLLPDRLNSPLHF	TGCGCCAGCAGCTTGTTGCCAGACAGACTTAATTCACCCCTCCACTTT
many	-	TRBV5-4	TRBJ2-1	CASSSGGGTRYNEQFF	TGTGCCAGCAGCTCCGGAGGAGGAACTCGCTACAATGAGCAGTTCTTC
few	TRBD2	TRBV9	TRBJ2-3	CASSPSSGGGLNTQYF	TGTGCCAGCAGCCCCTCCTCTGGCGGGGGGTTGAATACGCAGTATTTT
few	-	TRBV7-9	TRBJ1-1	CASSNDPGTQNTEAFF	TGTGCCAGCAGCAATGACCCGGGGACACAGAACACTGAAGCTTTCTTT
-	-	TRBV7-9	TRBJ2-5	CASSLDSGGEQYF	TGTGCCAGCAGTCTAGACTCCGGAGGGGAGCAGTACTTC
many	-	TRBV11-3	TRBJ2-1	CASSRGLDEQFF	TGTGCCAGCAGCCGAGGGTTGGATGAGCAGTTCTTC
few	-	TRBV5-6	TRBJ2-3	CASSWSGGADTQYF	TGTGCCAGCAGCTGGAGCGGTGGGGCAGATACGCAGTATTTT
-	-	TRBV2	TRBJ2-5	CASTQGARGKRETQYF	TGTGCCAGCACTCAAGGGGCCCGGGGCAAGAGAGAGACCCAGTACTTC